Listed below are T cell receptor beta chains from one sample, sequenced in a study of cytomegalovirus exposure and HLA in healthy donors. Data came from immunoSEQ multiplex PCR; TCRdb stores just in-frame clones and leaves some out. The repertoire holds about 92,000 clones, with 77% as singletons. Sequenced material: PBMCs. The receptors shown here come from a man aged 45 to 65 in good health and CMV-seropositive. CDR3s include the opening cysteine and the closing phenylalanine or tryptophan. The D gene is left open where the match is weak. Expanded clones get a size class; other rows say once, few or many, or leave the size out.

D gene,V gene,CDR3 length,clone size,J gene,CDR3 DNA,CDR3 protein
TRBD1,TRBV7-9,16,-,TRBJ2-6,TGTGCCAGCAGCCGGACAGGGGGGGCAGGGGCCAACGTCCTGACTTTC,CASSRTGGAGANVLTF
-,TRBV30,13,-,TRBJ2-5,TGTGCCTGGGAAACAGGGGGGGCGGAGACCCAGTACTTC,CAWETGGAETQYF
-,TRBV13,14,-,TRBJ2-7,TGTGCCAGCAGACAATGGGGGGTCAGCTACGAGCAGTACTTC,CASRQWGVSYEQYF
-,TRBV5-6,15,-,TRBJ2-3,TGTGCCAGCAGCCGACAGTGGGATAACACAGATACGCAGTATTTT,CASSRQWDNTDTQYF
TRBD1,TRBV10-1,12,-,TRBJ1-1,TGCGCCACCCGGGACAGGCAAATCCAAGCTTTCTTT,CATRDRQIQAFF
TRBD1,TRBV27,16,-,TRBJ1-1,TGTGCCAGCAGTTTTTATCCAGGGGGTTGGAACACTGAAGCTTTCTTT,CASSFYPGGWNTEAFF
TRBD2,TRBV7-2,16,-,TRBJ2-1,TGTGCCAGCAGCGTAGCTAGCGGGGGTTCCTACAATGAGCAGTTCTTC,CASSVASGGSYNEQFF
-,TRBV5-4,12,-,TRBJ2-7,TGTGCCAGCAGTCTGGCGAACTACGAGCAGTACTTC,CASSLANYEQYF
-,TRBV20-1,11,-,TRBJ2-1,TGCAGTGCCACACTAGGGAATGAGCAGTTCTTC,CSATLGNEQFF
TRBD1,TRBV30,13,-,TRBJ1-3,TGTGCCTGGGGGGACAGGGTAGGAAACACCATATATTTT,CAWGDRVGNTIYF
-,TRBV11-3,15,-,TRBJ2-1,TGTGCCAGCAGCTTGAGGCAGGGCCCCTACAATGAGCAGTTCTTC,CASSLRQGPYNEQFF
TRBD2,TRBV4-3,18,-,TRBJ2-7,TGCGCCAGCAGCCAGAGGACTAGCGGGGGGGCCAAGTCCTACGAGCAGTACTTC,CASSQRTSGGAKSYEQYF
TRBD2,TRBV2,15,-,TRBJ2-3,TGTGCCAGCAGTAACAGCGGGGGGGCACCAGATACGCAGTATTTT,CASSNSGGAPDTQYF
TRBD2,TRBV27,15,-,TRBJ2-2,TGTGCCAGCAAGTCCGGGACTACATCCACCGGGGAGCTGTTTTTT,CASKSGTTSTGELFF
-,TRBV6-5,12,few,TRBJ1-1,TGTGCCAGCAGGTCGGGTGATCCTGAAGCTTTCTTT,CASRSGDPEAFF
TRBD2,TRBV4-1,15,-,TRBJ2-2,TGCGCCAGCAGGGTGTGGGGGGGGTCGGGCGGGGAGCTGTTTTTT,CASRVWGGSGGELFF
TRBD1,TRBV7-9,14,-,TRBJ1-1,TGTGCCAGCAGCTTAGGCGGGACAGTTACTGAAGCTTTCTTT,CASSLGGTVTEAFF
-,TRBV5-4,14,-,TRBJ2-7,TGTGCCAGCAGCTTGGTCGGGGGGCACTACGAGCAGTACTTC,CASSLVGGHYEQYF
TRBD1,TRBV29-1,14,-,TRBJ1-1,TGCAGCGTCGACAGGGGAGGGCTGAACACTGAAGCTTTCTTT,CSVDRGGLNTEAFF
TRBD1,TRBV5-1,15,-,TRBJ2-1,TGCGCCAGCTCGACCGGGACAGGGGGGTTGAATGAGCAGTTCTTC,CASSTGTGGLNEQFF
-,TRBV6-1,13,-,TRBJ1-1,TGTGCCAGCAGTTTCACGAGGAGTCAGGAAGCTTTCTTT,CASSFTRSQEAFF
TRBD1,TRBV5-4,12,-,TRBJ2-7,TGTGCCAGCAGCTTCGGACAGGGGCAGCAGTACTTC,CASSFGQGQQYF
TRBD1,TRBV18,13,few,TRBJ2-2,TGTGCCAGCTCACAACAGGGGATCGGGGAGCTGTTTTTT,CASSQQGIGELFF
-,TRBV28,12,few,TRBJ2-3,TGTGCCAGCAGAAACCCGGGTCCAACGCAGTATTTT,CASRNPGPTQYF
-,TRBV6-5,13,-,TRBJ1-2,TGTGCCAGCAGTCCGACAGGCCCCTATGGCTACACCTTC,CASSPTGPYGYTF
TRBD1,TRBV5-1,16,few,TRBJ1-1,TGCGCCAGCAGCCAAAGGACAGGGGGAGTGACCACTGAAGCTTTCTTT,CASSQRTGGVTTEAFF
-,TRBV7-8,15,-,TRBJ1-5,TGTGCCAGCAGCCCGGGGGGCAGGGGTGGACAGCCCCAGAATTTT,CASSPGGRGGQPQNF
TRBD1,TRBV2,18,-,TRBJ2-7,TGTGCCAGCAGTGAACTCTTGGACAGGGGGAAATTCTCCTACGAGCAGTACTTC,CASSELLDRGKFSYEQYF
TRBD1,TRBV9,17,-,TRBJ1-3,TGTGCCAGCAGCCGACGGAAGACAGGGGTCTCTGGAAACACCATATATTTT,CASSRRKTGVSGNTIYF
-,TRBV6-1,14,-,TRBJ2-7,TGTGCCAGCAGAGCCCCGGGATCCCCCTACGAGCAGTACTTC,CASRAPGSPYEQYF
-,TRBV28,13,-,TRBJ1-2,TGTGCCAGCAGACTTACTACCGGGAGGGGCTACACCTTC,CASRLTTGRGYTF
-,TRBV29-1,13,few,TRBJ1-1,TGCAGCGTTGAGTTTCCGGGTCGCACTGAAGCTTTCTTT,CSVEFPGRTEAFF
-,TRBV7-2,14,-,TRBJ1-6,TGTGCCAGCAGCTTTGGACAAATTAATTCACCCCTCCACTTT,CASSFGQINSPLHF
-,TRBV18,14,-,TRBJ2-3,TGTGCCAGCTCACTCGGACAGTACACAGATACGCAGTATTTT,CASSLGQYTDTQYF
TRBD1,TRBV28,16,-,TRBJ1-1,TGTGCCAGCAGTTTACCGCAGGGGGCGAGTCTCACTGAAGCTTTCTTT,CASSLPQGASLTEAFF
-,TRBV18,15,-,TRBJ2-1,TGTGCCAGCTCACCACTCTCGGGGAACTACAATGAGCAGTTCTTC,CASSPLSGNYNEQFF
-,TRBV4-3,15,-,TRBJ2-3,TGCGCCAGCAGCCCAGTTTGGCGGAGCACAGATACGCAGTATTTT,CASSPVWRSTDTQYF
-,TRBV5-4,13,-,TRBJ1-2,TGTGCCAGCAGCTTGGCCACTTCCTATGGCTACACCTTC,CASSLATSYGYTF
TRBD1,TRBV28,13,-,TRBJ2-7,TGTGCCAGCAGTAGGACAGGGGACTACGAGCAGTACTTC,CASSRTGDYEQYF
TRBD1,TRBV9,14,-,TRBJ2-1,TGTGCCAGCAGCGCCGACGGGACAGGGAGCGAGCAGTTCTTC,CASSADGTGSEQFF
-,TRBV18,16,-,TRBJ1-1,TGTGCCAGCTCCCTAAGCGGGGCCTCCCTGAACACTGAAGCTTTCTTT,CASSLSGASLNTEAFF
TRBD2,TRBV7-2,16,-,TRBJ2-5,TGTGCCAGCAGCTTCTTAGGACTAGCGGTACAAGAGACCCAGTACTTC,CASSFLGLAVQETQYF
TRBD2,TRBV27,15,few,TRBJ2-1,TGTGCCAGCACGATTAGCGGGGGGGAGGTCTATGAGCAGTTCTTC,CASTISGGEVYEQFF
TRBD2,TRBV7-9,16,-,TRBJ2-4,TGTGCCAGCAGCTTAAGCGGGGGGGGAGTAGTTGACATTCAGTACTTC,CASSLSGGGVVDIQYF
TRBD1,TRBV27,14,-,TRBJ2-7,TGTGCCAGCAGTTTATTACTAGGGGGCAGCGAGCAGTACTTC,CASSLLLGGSEQYF
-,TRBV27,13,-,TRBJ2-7,TGTGCCAGCGCGCGACAGGCCGGGTTCGAGCAGTACTTC,CASARQAGFEQYF
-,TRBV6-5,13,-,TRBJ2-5,TGTGCCAGCAGGCCGACAGTAGAAGAGACCCAGTACTTC,CASRPTVEETQYF
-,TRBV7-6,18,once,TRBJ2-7,TGTGCCAGCAGCTTGCAAAGCACGTCAGGGGTGAGCTCCTACGAGCAGTACTTC,CASSLQSTSGVSSYEQYF
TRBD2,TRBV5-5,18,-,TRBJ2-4,TGTGCCAGCAGCTCGTTTGCCGGGACTAGCGGGGGGAGAAACATTCAGTACTTC,CASSSFAGTSGGRNIQYF
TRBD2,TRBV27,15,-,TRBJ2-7,TGTGCCAGCAGTTCTCTGACTAGCGGACTCTTAGAGCAGTACTTC,CASSSLTSGLLEQYF
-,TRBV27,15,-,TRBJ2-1,TGTGCCAGCAATCAGGACAGCCCCAGAGAGTTTGAGCAGTTCTTC,CASNQDSPREFEQFF
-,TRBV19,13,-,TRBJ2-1,TGTGCCAGTAGAATACTAGGGGACAATGAGCAGTTCTTC,CASRILGDNEQFF
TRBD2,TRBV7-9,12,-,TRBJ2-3,TGTGCCAGCGCGGGGGTAGCAGATACGCAGTATTTT,CASAGVADTQYF
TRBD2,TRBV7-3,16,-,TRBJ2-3,TGTGCCAGCAGCTTAGTAGCGGGGGCCAGCACAGATACGCAGTATTTT,CASSLVAGASTDTQYF
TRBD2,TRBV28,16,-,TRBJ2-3,TGTGCCAGCAGCGAGACCAGCGGGGGGGTGACAGATACGCAGTATTTT,CASSETSGGVTDTQYF
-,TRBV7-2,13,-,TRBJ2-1,TGTGCCAGCAGCTCGGACAGCTACAATGAGCAGTTCTTC,CASSSDSYNEQFF